This T cell receptor beta chain originates from a study of blood T cells in healthy people across ages. Primers used in a second PCR of about 7 to 11 cycles were a sample-barcoded 5' primer and a J-beta primer mix. Each CDR3 protein is one row after TCRdb ran MiXCR on the 5' RACE reads. The sample shows roughly 900,000 distinct CDR3 sequences, 45% to 50% of them seen only once. Every donor gave around 10 milliliters of peripheral blood. Each sample yielded at least 5 micrograms of PBMC total RNA. Remarks on this clonotype: Its antigen is still unknown.

Germline CDR1 is MDHEN and CDR2 is SYDVKM. V was trimmed by 8 bases and J by 0 bases, leaving 14 bases between them. CDR3 length equals 15 residues. Study outcomes and limitations: Per-million-T-cell TCR beta diversity fell roughly linearly with age.

The chain employs TRBV28 and TRBJ2-1; no definite D call. The source material was blood. The receptor was derived from a man aged 25-45 years in good health. This CDR3 reads CASAALRVSYNEQFF. In DNA, the CDR3 is TGTGCCAGCGCTGCTTTAAGAGTCTCCTACAATGAGCAGTTCTTC. The full variable domain, with the rest looked up from reference TRBV28 and TRBJ2-1, is DVKVTQSSRYLVKRTGEKVFLECVQDMDHENMFWYRQDPGLGLRLIYFSYDVKMKEKGDIPEGYSVSREKKERFSLILESASTNQTSMYLCASAALRVSYNEQFFGPGTRLTVL.